This T cell receptor (beta chain) was recorded in a study of blood T cell repertoires in COVID-19. On the study more broadly: The United States, Italy and Spain supplied acute and convalescent COVID-19 samples. T cells, B-cell-depleted T cells, or PBMCs provided the cDNA or gDNA that served as material.

As processed by the authors: Counts of nucleated cells, estimated from reference gene primer amplification, were obtained. Some clones are missing from TCRdb's copy, which holds only in-frame ones; the method was immunoSEQ multiplex PCR. From that table come the V and J calls and clone size; the DNA was used to work out D and trimming. This sample carries 130,000 to 150,000 clones, 80% of them seen once, and the ten largest clones take approximately 12%. The CDR3 is 14 residues long. Trimming pared 0 bases from V and 6 bases from J, leaving 14 bases between. Germline-derived CDR1 and CDR2 are GTSNPN and SVGIG (reference sequence).

Sequenced input: peripheral blood. This TCR came from a man aged 60 to 75 with active or convalescent COVID-19. V and J are TRBV30 and TRBJ1-2; D is unresolved. The CDR3 nucleotides are TGTGCCTGGAGTGTATCGAGTCCCGCTAATGGCTACACCTTC. Residues: CAWSVSSPANGYTF.